This is a list of T cell receptor beta chains from one sample in a study of cytomegalovirus exposure and HLA in healthy donors. Produced via immunoSEQ multiplex PCR; TCRdb's table is partial and in-frame only. The table includes approximately 120,000 clones, 76% detected once. The sequenced sample consisted of PBMCs. The receptors come from a woman between 50 and 59 years old in good health and CMV-seropositive. CDR3s leave out the opening cysteine and the closing phenylalanine or tryptophan.

TRBV18	TRBJ1-2	ASSPLPSRGGDNYGYT
TRBV11-2	TRBJ2-5	ASTFTGGDRETQY
TRBV10-3	TRBJ2-7	AISESMGHEQY
TRBV9	TRBJ2-1	ASSVALPRTSGGAGEQF
TRBV27	TRBJ1-1	ASSLVLGENTEAF
TRBV9	TRBJ2-5	ASSVAGTGEETQY
TRBV13	TRBJ2-1	ASSWFDRRPGNEQF
TRBV7-9	TRBJ2-7	ASSPQGSEQY
TRBV27	TRBJ1-5	ASSYPTGFGDQPQH
TRBV7-2	TRBJ2-7	ASSLGRVTEYEQY
TRBV10-1	TRBJ1-5	ASSEPLSRHRGKRVQPQH
TRBV14	TRBJ2-2	ASSQDPTGTGELF
TRBV6-1	TRBJ1-2	ASSETQTFNYGYT
TRBV5-4	TRBJ2-5	ASSPGTGVSYQETQY
TRBV9	TRBJ2-3	ASSVRGNQADTQY
TRBV7-9	TRBJ2-5	ASSLGQGVQETQY
TRBV7-6	TRBJ1-1	ASSFRTDHEAF
TRBV7-3	TRBJ1-1	ASSPPGRGAGTEAF
TRBV9	TRBJ1-5	ASSVGGARNQPQH
TRBV5-1	TRBJ1-1	ASSGGTAAVEAF
TRBV2	TRBJ1-1	ANGDGRTEAF
TRBV5-4	TRBJ2-1	ASSLRRERTYNEQF
TRBV6-6	TRBJ2-7	ASSYSDSYEQY
TRBV19	TRBJ2-3	ASSGLAPTDTQY
TRBV5-1	TRBJ2-5	ASSRLAGGHQETQY
TRBV27	TRBJ1-1	ASSPWTGMNTEAF
TRBV6-1	TRBJ2-7	ASSSTGNEQY
TRBV14	TRBJ2-6	ASSQAQGAAGANVLT
TRBV2	TRBJ1-5	ASRGREVGNQPQH
TRBV5-1	TRBJ2-7	ASSFSGGPSYEQY
TRBV18	TRBJ1-4	ASSPQLRPAATNEKLF